The 32 T cell receptor beta chains given below trace back to one sample, sequenced in a study of early T cells in non-severe SARS-CoV-2 infection. TCRdb recomputed calls from the 5' RACE reads with MiXCR, one row per CDR3 protein. The sample includes 34,000 or so distinct CDR3 sequences, over 8.5% of them seen just once. Sequenced: whole blood. Receptors originate from an adult who was a healthcare worker with PCR-confirmed SARS-CoV-2 infection or an uninfected control (not recorded which).

This clonotype showed up many times. V usage is TRBV20-1 and J usage is TRBJ1-2; 9 positions agree with TRBD1. The CDR3 is made up of 12 amino acids. Germline-derived CDR1 and CDR2 are DFQATT and SNEGSKA (reference sequence). V lost 7 bases and J lost 4; bases outside the gene matches: 4. CDR3 sequence reads: CSGTGESYGYTF. As DNA, the CDR3 is TGCAGTGGGACAGGGGAAAGCTATGGCTACACCTTC.

There are a few counts of this clonotype. In DNA form, the CDR3 reads TGTGCCAGCAGCCCCTTCCAGGCGTCAGGGTCACCCCTCCACTTT. It encodes CASSPFQASGSPLHF. The chain combines TRBV3-1 with TRBJ1-6; tentatively, D is TRBD1 (5 bases). The CDR3 runs to 15 residues. The V and J ends lost 4 bases and 10 bases respectively, with 17 bases between them. CDR1 is LGHDT, CDR2 YNNKEL, per germline (reference sequence).

This clonotype was seen many times. The chain uses TRBV24-1 and TRBJ1-5, with 7 bases matching TRBD1. The CDR3 is 14 amino acids. Losses at the gene ends were 5 bases for V and 7 bases for J; bases not matched to a gene: 7. Looked up from germline, CDR1 is KGHDR and CDR2 is SFDVKD. CDR3 in DNA: TGTGCCACCAGTGCCCTGACAGGGAACCAGCCCCAGCATTTT. It yields the protein CATSALTGNQPQHF.

Many counts were recorded for this clonotype. V gene TRBV15 combines with J gene TRBJ1-5; no definite D call. Trimming stripped 4 bases from V and 4 bases from J, with 11 bases between. The germline CDR1 and CDR2 sequences are LNHNV and YYDKDF (reference sequence). The CDR3 length is 14 residues. The CDR3, as DNA: TGTGCCACCAGCACCACGTCAGTGAATCAGCCCCAGCATTTT. Its translation is CATSTTSVNQPQHF.

By frequency in the sample, this clonotype is medium-sized (0.01 to 0.1%). The chain couples TRBV12-3 or TRBV12-4 to TRBJ2-5, with TRBD1 matching 7 bases. The CDR3 covers 14 residues. Trimming removed 6 bases from V and 2 bases from J; junction bases left unmatched: 6. CDR3 in amino acids: CASSLPGQQETQYF. The CDR3 DNA reads TGTGCCAGCAGCCTACCGGGACAGCAAGAGACCCAGTACTTC.

In its sample, this clonotype was seen many times. This sequence joins TRBV4-3 and TRBJ1-1; tentative D call: TRBD1 (6 bases). The CDR3 runs to 15 residues. Germline V gene data show CDR1 as LGHNA and CDR2 as YSLEER. The V gene lost 0 bases and the J gene lost 1 base, with 9 bases spanning the gap. The CDR3 region has the DNA TGCGCCAGCAGCCAAGACAGGGGACAGAACACTGAAGCTTTCTTT. It is translated as CASSQDRGQNTEAFF.

This clonotype has just a few counts. This sequence joins TRBV12-3 or TRBV12-4 and TRBJ1-2; 10 bases fit TRBD1. The CDR3 is 14 residues long. V was pared by 6 bases and J by 8 bases, with 9 bases of the junction left unmatched. The CDR3 is CASSQSGQGRGYTF. CDR3 DNA sequence: TGTGCCAGCAGCCAGTCGGGACAGGGGCGCGGCTACACCTTC.

This clonotype is labeled as medium-sized. The V and J genes are TRBV20-1 and TRBJ2-1, with 9 bases lining up with TRBD2. Germline loops: CDR1 DFQATT, CDR2 SNEGSKA (reference sequence). J gave up 1 base and V 4 bases, and 5 bases lay outside the gene matches. This CDR3 spans 15 amino acids. The CDR3 nucleotides are TGCAGTGCTACCCTAGCGGGGACATCCTACAATGAGCAGTTCTTC. This encodes CSATLAGTSYNEQFF.

Note on this clonotype: Likely a read error: the CDR3 ends without its conserved phenylalanine or tryptophan. This chain joins TRBV7-9 and TRBJ1-1; D gene uncertain. CDR3 length: 14 amino acids. Trimming removed 7 bases at V and 3 bases at J, with 15 bases between. Germline-derived CDR1 and CDR2 are SEHNR and FQNEAQ (reference sequence). CDR3 residues: CASTGVSSYTEAFL. The CDR3 DNA reads TGTGCCAGCACTGGGGTTTCCAGCTACACTGAAGCTTTCTTA.

This clonotype was seen at least ten times. V and J are TRBV11-2 and TRBJ2-7; D possibly corresponds to TRBD1 (5 bases). Germline-derived CDR1 and CDR2 are SGHAT and FQNNGV. Trimming removed 0 bases at V and 6 bases at J, with 15 bases between. There are 15 residues in the CDR3. The CDR3 region is CASSLDQRGNGEQYF. DNA of the CDR3: TGTGCCAGCAGCTTAGATCAAAGGGGTAATGGCGAGCAGTACTTC. Full variable domain (remainder filled in from reference TRBV11-2 and TRBJ2-7): EAGVAQSPRYKIIEKRQSVAFWCNPISGHATLYWYQQILGQGPKLLIQFQNNGVVDDSQLPKDRFSAERLKGVDSTLKIQPAKLEDSAVYLCASSLDQRGNGEQYFGPGTRLTVT.

This clonotype appeared a few times. The rearrangement joins TRBV12-3 or TRBV12-4 to TRBJ2-6; 8 bases align to TRBD1. J gave up 3 bases and V 8 bases, and 6 bases lay outside the gene matches. The CDR3 runs to 15 residues. The chain's CDR3 is CASRTGNSGANVLTF. The DNA for the CDR3 is TGTGCCAGCCGGACAGGGAATAGTGGGGCCAACGTCCTGACTTTC.

A few counts support this clonotype. V gene TRBV7-8 combines with J gene TRBJ1-2, with 10 bases fitting TRBD1. The CDR3 runs to 15 residues. Germline CDR1 SGHVS, CDR2 FQNEAQ. V dropped 2 bases and J dropped 2; count of bases not matched to a gene: 2. As DNA, the CDR3 is TGTGCCAGCAGCTTAAGGGACAGGGGAAACTATGGCTACACCTTC. Residues: CASSLRDRGNYGYTF.

V gene TRBV15 combines with J gene TRBJ2-4; D perhaps matches TRBD1 (5 bases). The CDR3 loop spans 14 amino acids. In germline, CDR1 is LNHNV, CDR2 YYDKDF (reference sequence). The V gene lost 7 bases and the J gene lost 4 bases, with 14 bases spanning the gap. The CDR3 coding sequence is TGTGCCACCAACAAGCCCCCAGGGAAAAACATTCAGTACTTC. Protein sequence: CATNKPPGKNIQYF.

This clonotype was seen only a few times. V gene TRBV5-6 combines with J gene TRBJ1-5; D remains unclear. Germline CDR1 and CDR2: SGHDT and YYEEEE. The CDR3 has 12 residues. Trimming took off 0 bases at V and 11 bases at J, with 9 bases between the two ends. The CDR3 here is CASSLEGRAQHF. In DNA form, the CDR3 reads TGTGCCAGCAGCTTGGAAGGGCGAGCCCAGCATTTT.

V and J are TRBV5-1 and TRBJ2-7; the D gene is possibly TRBD2 (5 bases). V dropped 5 bases and J dropped 2 bases, with 8 bases sitting between them. Germline V lookup: CDR1 SGHRS, CDR2 YFSETQ. The length of the CDR3 is 12 residues. This CDR3 is CASRAEAYEQYF. As DNA, the CDR3 is TGCGCCAGCAGGGCGGAGGCCTACGAGCAGTACTTC.

This clonotype has just a few counts. This chain joins TRBV27 and TRBJ1-2; a weak D match, TRBD1 (6 bases). Trimming cost V 7 bases and J 3 bases, with 12 bases left between them. Germline-derived CDR1 and CDR2 are MNHEY and SMNVEV (reference sequence). The CDR3 extends over 13 amino acids. The CDR3 loop reads CASKTQGDYGYTF. The DNA of the CDR3 is TGTGCCAGCAAGACACAGGGCGACTATGGCTACACCTTC.

The table lists this clonotype with a count of one. This chain connects TRBV29-1 to TRBJ1-1, with D possibly being TRBD1 (5 bases). The CDR3 contains 11 residues. Germline V lookup: CDR1 SQVTM, CDR2 ANQGSEA. V gave up 4 bases and J gave up 5 bases, with 8 bases separating them. CDR3: CSVGGGTEAFF. CDR3 DNA: TGCAGCGTTGGGGGGGGTACTGAAGCTTTCTTT.

This CDR3 reads CASRDRGTHEQYF. As DNA, the CDR3 is TGCGCCAGCAGGGACAGGGGGACCCACGAGCAGTACTTC. The chain uses TRBV5-1 and TRBJ2-7, with 10 positions matching TRBD1. CDR1 SGHRS and CDR2 YFSETQ come from the germline V gene. This CDR3 has 13 residues. V shed 5 bases, J shed 5 bases, and the junction held 4 bases outside the gene matches. Filled out from reference TRBV5-1 and TRBJ2-7, the complete variable domain reads KAGVTQTPRYLIKTRGQQVTLSCSPISGHRSVSWYQQTPGQGLQFLFEYFSETQRNKGNFPGRFSGRQFSNSRSEMNVSTLELGDSALYLCASRDRGTHEQYFGPGTRLTVT.

This clonotype was counted many times. The gene calls are TRBV7-9 and TRBJ2-7; perhaps TRBD1 as D (6 bases). The CDR3 has 13 residues. V lost 5 bases and J lost 5, with 13 bases in between. Per the germline V gene, CDR1 is SEHNR and CDR2 is FQNEAQ (reference sequence). CDR3 loop: CASSLTGSDEQYF. The CDR3 DNA is TGTGCCAGCAGCCTCACAGGGTCCGACGAGCAGTACTTC.

In its sample, this clonotype was seen many times. The genes are TRBV6-5 and TRBJ1-5, with TRBD1 as a possible D gene (6 bases). The germline V gene has CDR1 MNHEY and CDR2 SVGAGI. This CDR3 is 14 amino acids long. The V end lost 8 bases, the J end lost 2 bases, and 13 bases lay between the germline ends. CDR3 protein: CASSPGGGNQPQHF. DNA for the CDR3: TGTGCCAGCTCCCCCGGGGGCGGCAATCAGCCCCAGCATTTT.

In its sample, this clonotype was seen many times. The J gene is TRBJ1-1, the V gene TRBV5-4; D remains ambiguous. This CDR3 has 15 amino acids. The ends were cut back, 0 bases at V and 0 bases at J, with 9 bases in the middle. Germline V CDR1 and CDR2: SGHNT, YYREEE (reference sequence). CDR3 sequence (DNA): TGTGCCAGCAGCTTGGGGGGTCTCATGAACACTGAAGCTTTCTTT. Protein: CASSLGGLMNTEAFF. The whole variable domain, filled in from reference TRBV5-4 and TRBJ1-1, reads ETGVTQSPTHLIKTRGQQVTLRCSSQSGHNTVSWYQQALGQGPQFIFQYYREEENGRGNFPPRFSGLQFPNYSSELNVNALELDDSALYLCASSLGGLMNTEAFFGQGTRLTVV.

This clonotype was seen ten or more times. The chain has TRBV27 and TRBJ1-6, with 8 positions matching TRBD1. J gave up 7 bases and V 5 bases, and 4 bases lay outside the gene matches. This CDR3 comprises 14 residues. The germline CDR1 and CDR2 sequences are MNHEY and SMNVEV (reference sequence). CDR3 coding DNA: TGTGCCAGCAGTCTCCGACAGGGGAATTCACCCCTCCACTTT. Amino acids: CASSLRQGNSPLHF.

Many counts were recorded for this clonotype. This chain uses TRBV6-5 with TRBJ2-7, with a weak D call TRBD1 (6 bases). The CDR3 runs to 14 residues. CDR1 is MNHEY, CDR2 SVGAGI, per germline. V was shortened by 4 bases and J by 4 bases, with 14 bases between the two germline ends. CDR3 coding DNA: TGTGCCAGCAGTTTCAGGGGTTCGCGGTACGAGCAGTACTTC. It encodes CASSFRGSRYEQYF.

Many counts were recorded for this clonotype. The chain is built from TRBV5-6 and TRBJ1-6, with 9 nucleotides matching TRBD1. Germline trimming cut 0 bases from V and 13 bases from J; bases unmatched to any gene: 8. Germline V lookup: CDR1 SGHDT, CDR2 YYEEEE. This CDR3 is built from 15 residues. The chain's CDR3 is CASSLGTGDLYPLHF. CDR3 in DNA: TGTGCCAGCAGCTTGGGGACAGGGGACTTATATCCCCTCCACTTT.

The rearrangement links TRBV7-2 to TRBJ1-1, with 11 bases that match TRBD1. This CDR3 region has 15 residues. Germline assignment: CDR1 SGHTA and CDR2 FQGNSA. Trimming took 3 bases from V and 5 from J; bases not matched to a gene: 5. CDR3 sequence: CASSFHGTGGTEAFF. DNA of the CDR3: TGTGCCAGCAGCTTCCACGGGACAGGGGGGACTGAAGCTTTCTTT.

This clonotype showed up many times. This sequence joins TRBV7-2 and TRBJ2-5, with a tentative D call TRBD1 (5 bases). CDR1 is SGHTA and CDR2 is FQGNSA in the germline V gene. Trimming cost V 6 bases and J 9 bases, with 17 bases left between them. The CDR3 consists of 13 residues. The CDR3 DNA sequence: TGTGCCAGCAGTTGGGGCACGGTACCATCCCAGTACTTC. Protein sequence: CASSWGTVPSQYF.

The chain carries TRBV29-1 and TRBJ1-1; D unclear. This CDR3 is built from 14 residues. V shed 4 bases and J shed 1 base, with 13 bases lying between them. The V gene's germline CDR1 is SQVTM and CDR2 ANQGSEA. The CDR3, as DNA: TGCAGCGTTGCTTCCGGACGGGAGAACACTGAAGCTTTCTTT. This codes for CSVASGRENTEAFF.

The V gene is TRBV3-1, the J gene TRBJ1-2; unclear D gene. The CDR3 runs to 14 residues. With 0 bases removed from V and 7 bases from J, the gap between germline ends came to 12 bases. Germline CDR1 is LGHDT and CDR2 is YNNKEL (reference sequence). CDR3 sequence: CASSQEPVGGGYTF. The CDR3 coding sequence is TGTGCCAGCAGCCAAGAGCCCGTCGGTGGTGGCTACACCTTC.

At least ten counts were recorded for this clonotype. The rearrangement joins TRBV18 to TRBJ1-1, with a weak D call TRBD1 (6 bases). The CDR3 consists of 15 residues. CDR1 is KGHSH and CDR2 is LQKENI in the germline V gene. Trimming left V 3 bases short and J 0 bases short, with 11 bases between. The DNA of the CDR3 is TGTGCCAGCTCACCCTACAGGGCCTTGAACACTGAAGCTTTCTTT. It encodes CASSPYRALNTEAFF. The full variable domain, completed using reference TRBV18 and TRBJ1-1, is NAGVMQNPRHLVRRRGQEARLRCSPMKGHSHVYWYRQLPEEGLKFMVYLQKENIIDESGMPKERFSAEFPKEGPSILRIQQVVRGDSAAYFCASSPYRALNTEAFFGQGTRLTVV.

This clonotype was counted once. A much bigger clone sits one base away, suggesting this may be a read error. The chain has TRBV6-2 or TRBV6-3 and TRBJ2-7; D gene uncertain. There are 13 residues in the CDR3. Germline V gives CDR1 MNHEY, CDR2 SVGEGT. The CDR3 region is CASSLRSSNEQYF. In nucleotides, the CDR3 is TGTGCCAGCAGCCTGAGGTCCTCCAACGAGCAGTACTTC.

This clonotype came up a few times. The chain is built from TRBV6-2 or TRBV6-3 and TRBJ1-4; D uncertain. Trimming shortened V by 5 bases and J by 3 bases, and 4 bases separated the two germline ends. The germline gives CDR1 MNHEY, CDR2 SVGEGT. The length of the CDR3 is 12 residues. Here the CDR3 DNA reads TGTGCCAGCAGTGCTCCTAATGAAAAACTGTTTTTT. Translating it yields CASSAPNEKLFF.

This clonotype appeared a few times. J is TRBJ1-5 and V is TRBV3-2. TRBV3-2 constitutes a pseudogene. The CDR3 sequence is 13 residues long. CDR3 DNA sequence: TGTGCCAGCAGCCAAGATAGAACTCAGCCCCAGCATTTT. Translated: CASSQDRTQPQHF.